The sequence of this T cell receptor (beta chain) was determined in a study of OX40 agonist ivuxolimab in advanced cancers. Study-wide background: Among those enrolled, mean age was around 60 years (range 23 to 79) and over 70% were male. Study-wide points: The study did not work out the antigen specificity of the expanded peripheral T cells.

This CDR3 is 15 amino acids long. The V segment lost 2 bases and the J segment 8 bases; nucleotides outside the gene matches: 8. In germline, CDR1 is MDHEN, CDR2 SYDVKM. Concerning this clone: What it binds is not known.

Clones were sequenced by immunoSEQ multiplex PCR, and TCRdb holds only the in-frame ones, with some missing. The table includes over 25,000 clones, around 85% detected once. The sequence came from an adult with an advanced solid tumor such as melanoma, head and neck, liver or kidney cancer. The source was CD4+ or CD8+ T cells sorted from blood, collected in a trial of the OX40 agonist ivuxolimab. The gene calls are TRBV28 and TRBJ2-1; 8 nucleotides line up with TRBD2. This chain's CDR3 is CASSLTLAGRDEQFF. The CDR3 region has the DNA TGTGCCAGCAGTTTAACCTTAGCGGGAAGGGATGAGCAGTTCTTC.